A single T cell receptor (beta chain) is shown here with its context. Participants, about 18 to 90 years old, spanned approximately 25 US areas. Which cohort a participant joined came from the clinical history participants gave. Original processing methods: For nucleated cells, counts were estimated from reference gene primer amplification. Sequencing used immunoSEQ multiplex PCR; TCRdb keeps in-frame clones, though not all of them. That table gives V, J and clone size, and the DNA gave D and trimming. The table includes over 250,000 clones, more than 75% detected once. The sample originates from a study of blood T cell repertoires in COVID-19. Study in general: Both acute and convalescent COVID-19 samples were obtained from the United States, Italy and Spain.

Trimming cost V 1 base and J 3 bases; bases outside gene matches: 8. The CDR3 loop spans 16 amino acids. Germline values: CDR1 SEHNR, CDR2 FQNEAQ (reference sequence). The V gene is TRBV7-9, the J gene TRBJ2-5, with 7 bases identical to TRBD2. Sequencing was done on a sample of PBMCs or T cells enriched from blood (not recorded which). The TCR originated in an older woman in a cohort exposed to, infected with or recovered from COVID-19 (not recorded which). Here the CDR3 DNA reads TGTGCCAGCAGCTTAGGACCTAGCGGAGATAAAGAGACCCAGTACTTC. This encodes CASSLGPSGDKETQYF.